This T cell receptor (beta chain) derives from a study of T cells in localized non-small cell lung cancer. This clone turned up a few times. Its antigen is not identified. The method was immunoSEQ multiplex PCR; TCRdb's version includes in-frame clones alone and lacks a portion of them. Of 1,300 to 1,500 clones in the sample, around a fifth were seen once. CDR3 length: 12 amino acids. From germline, CDR1 is SGDLS and CDR2 YYNGEE. V lost 5 bases and J lost 1, with 6 bases in between. The study's findings and limits: Higher blood T cell density tracked longer overall survival. Adjacent lung had a median about 55 of the 100 largest tumor clones.

The chain recombines TRBV9 with TRBJ1-1, with no clear D. Sequencing used lung tumor tissue, obtained before any cancer treatment. The receptor comes from a female donor over 55 with stage II squamous cell lung carcinoma. The CDR3 nucleotides read TGTGCCAGCAGGGTGTGGAACACTGAAGCTTTCTTT. Translation: CASRVWNTEAFF. The entire variable domain, with the rest obtained from reference TRBV9 and TRBJ1-1, is as follows: DSGVTQTPKHLITATGQRVTLRCSPRSGDLSVYWYQQSLDQGLQFLIQYYNGEERAKGNILERFSAQQFPDLHSELNLSSLELGDSALYFCASRVWNTEAFFGQGTRLTVV.